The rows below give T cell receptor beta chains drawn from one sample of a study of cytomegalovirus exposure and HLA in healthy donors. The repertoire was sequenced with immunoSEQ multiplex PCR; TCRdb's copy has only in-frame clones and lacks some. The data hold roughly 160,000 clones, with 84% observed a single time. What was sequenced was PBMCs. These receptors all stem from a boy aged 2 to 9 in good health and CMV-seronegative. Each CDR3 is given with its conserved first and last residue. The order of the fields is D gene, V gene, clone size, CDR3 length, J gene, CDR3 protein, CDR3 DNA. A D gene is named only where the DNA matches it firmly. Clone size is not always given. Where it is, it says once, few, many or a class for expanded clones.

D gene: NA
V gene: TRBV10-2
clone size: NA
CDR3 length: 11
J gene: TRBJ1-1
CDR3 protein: CASRTDTEAFF
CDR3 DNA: TGCGCCAGCAGGACAGACACTGAAGCTTTCTTT

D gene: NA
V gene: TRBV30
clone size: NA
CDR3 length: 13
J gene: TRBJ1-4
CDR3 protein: CAWCLQDNEKLFF
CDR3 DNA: TGTGCCTGGTGTCTACAGGATAATGAAAAACTGTTTTTT

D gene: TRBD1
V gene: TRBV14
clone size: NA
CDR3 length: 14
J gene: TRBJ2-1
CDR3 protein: CASSQKDRANEQFF
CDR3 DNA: TGTGCCAGCAGCCAAAAGGACAGGGCGAATGAGCAGTTCTTC

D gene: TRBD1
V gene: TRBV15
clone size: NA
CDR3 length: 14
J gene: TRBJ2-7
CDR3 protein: CATSRPGQGGEQYF
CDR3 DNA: TGTGCCACCAGCAGACCAGGACAGGGAGGTGAGCAGTACTTC

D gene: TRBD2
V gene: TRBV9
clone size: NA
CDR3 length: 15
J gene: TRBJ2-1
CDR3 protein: CASSVGTSGYNEQFF
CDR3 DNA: TGTGCCAGCAGCGTCGGGACTAGCGGCTACAATGAGCAGTTCTTC

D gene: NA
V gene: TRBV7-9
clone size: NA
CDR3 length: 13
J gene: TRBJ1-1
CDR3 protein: CASSLGIYTEAFF
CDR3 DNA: TGTGCCAGCAGCTTAGGTATCTACACTGAAGCTTTCTTT

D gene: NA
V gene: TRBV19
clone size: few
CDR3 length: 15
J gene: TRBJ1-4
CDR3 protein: CASSIVGGLNEKLFF
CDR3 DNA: TGTGCCAGTAGTATAGTTGGAGGCCTAAATGAAAAACTGTTTTTT

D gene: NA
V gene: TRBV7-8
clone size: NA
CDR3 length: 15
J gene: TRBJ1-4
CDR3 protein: CASSLAEGRDEKLFF
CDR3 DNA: TGTGCCAGCAGCTTAGCGGAGGGAAGGGATGAAAAACTGTTTTTT

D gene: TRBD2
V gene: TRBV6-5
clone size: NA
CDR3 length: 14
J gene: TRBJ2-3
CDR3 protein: CASSRLAGTDTQYF
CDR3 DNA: TGTGCCAGCTCCAGACTAGCGGGCACAGATACGCAGTATTTT

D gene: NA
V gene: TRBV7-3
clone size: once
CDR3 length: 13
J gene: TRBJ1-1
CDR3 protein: CASSVLGDTEAFF
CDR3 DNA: TGTGCCAGCAGCGTCCTAGGGGACACTGAAGCTTTCTTT

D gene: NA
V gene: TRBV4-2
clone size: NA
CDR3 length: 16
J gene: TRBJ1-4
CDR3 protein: CASRKISGTLREKLFF
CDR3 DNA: TGTGCCAGCCGCAAAATATCCGGGACACTAAGAGAAAAACTGTTTTTT

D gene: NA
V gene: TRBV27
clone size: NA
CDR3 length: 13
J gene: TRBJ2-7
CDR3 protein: CASRPGLSYEQYF
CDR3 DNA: TGTGCCAGCAGACCAGGGCTTTCCTACGAGCAGTACTTC

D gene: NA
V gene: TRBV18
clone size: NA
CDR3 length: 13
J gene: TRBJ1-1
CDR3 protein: CASSPTLGTEAFF
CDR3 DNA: TGTGCCAGCTCACCAACACTAGGGACTGAAGCTTTCTTT

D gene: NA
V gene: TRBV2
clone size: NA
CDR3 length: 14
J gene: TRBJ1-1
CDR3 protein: CASSGANRWAEAFF
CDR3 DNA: TGTGCCAGCAGTGGGGCTAATAGATGGGCTGAAGCTTTCTTT

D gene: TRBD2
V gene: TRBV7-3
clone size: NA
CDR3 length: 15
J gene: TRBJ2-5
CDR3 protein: CASSLGGRALETQYF
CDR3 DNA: TGTGCCAGCAGCTTAGGCGGGAGGGCTCTGGAGACCCAGTACTTC

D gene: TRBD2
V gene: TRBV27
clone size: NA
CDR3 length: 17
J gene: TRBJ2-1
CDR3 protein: CASSSQSWTSGYNEQFF
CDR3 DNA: TGTGCCAGCAGTTCCCAGAGCTGGACTAGCGGATACAATGAGCAGTTCTTC

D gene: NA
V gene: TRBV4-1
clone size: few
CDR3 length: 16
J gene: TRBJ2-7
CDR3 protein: CASSQVYMRTGNEQYF
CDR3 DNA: TGCGCCAGCAGCCAAGTTTATATGCGAACAGGGAACGAGCAGTACTTC

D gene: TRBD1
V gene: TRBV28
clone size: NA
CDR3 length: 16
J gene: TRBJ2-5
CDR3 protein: CASTPGTGVIGWTQYF
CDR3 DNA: TGTGCCAGCACCCCGGGGACAGGGGTGATTGGGTGGACCCAGTACTTC

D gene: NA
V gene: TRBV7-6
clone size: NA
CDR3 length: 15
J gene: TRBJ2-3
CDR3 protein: CASSLVGGPTDTQYF
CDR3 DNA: TGTGCCAGCAGCTTGGTAGGGGGACCCACAGATACGCAGTATTTT

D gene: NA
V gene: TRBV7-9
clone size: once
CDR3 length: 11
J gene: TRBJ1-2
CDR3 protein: CASSSRVGYTF
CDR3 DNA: TGTGCCAGCAGCTCCAGGGTTGGCTACACCTTC

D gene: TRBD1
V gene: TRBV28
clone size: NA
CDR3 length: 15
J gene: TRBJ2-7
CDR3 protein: CATLLTGAFSYEQYF
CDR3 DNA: TGTGCCACCCTTTTAACAGGGGCGTTCTCCTACGAGCAGTACTTC

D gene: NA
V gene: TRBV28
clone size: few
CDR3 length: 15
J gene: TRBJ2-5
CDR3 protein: CASSFTGLPQETQYF
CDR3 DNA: TGTGCCAGCAGTTTTACAGGGTTACCTCAGGAGACCCAGTACTTC

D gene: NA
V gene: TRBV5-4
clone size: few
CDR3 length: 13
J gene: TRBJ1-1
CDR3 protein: CASSLVGDTEAFF
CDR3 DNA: TGTGCCAGCAGCTTGGTAGGGGACACTGAAGCTTTCTTT

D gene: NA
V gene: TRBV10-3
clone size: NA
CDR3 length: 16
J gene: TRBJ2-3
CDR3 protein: CAISEYIAASTDTQYF
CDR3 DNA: TGTGCCATCAGTGAGTATATAGCGGCTAGCACAGATACGCAGTATTTT

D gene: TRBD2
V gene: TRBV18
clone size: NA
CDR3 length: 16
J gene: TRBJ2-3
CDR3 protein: CASSPTGTSRTDTQYF
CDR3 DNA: TGTGCCAGCTCACCAACTGGGACTAGTCGCACAGATACGCAGTATTTT

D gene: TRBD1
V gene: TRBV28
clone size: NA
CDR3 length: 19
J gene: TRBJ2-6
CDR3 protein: CASSSLQPRQGPGANVLTF
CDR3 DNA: TGTGCCAGCAGTTCTTTACAACCCAGACAGGGACCTGGGGCCAACGTCCTGACTTTC

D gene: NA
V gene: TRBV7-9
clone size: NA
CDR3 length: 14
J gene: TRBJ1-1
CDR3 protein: CASSSLRQDTEAFF
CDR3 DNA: TGTGCCAGCAGCTCCCTTAGACAGGACACTGAAGCTTTCTTT

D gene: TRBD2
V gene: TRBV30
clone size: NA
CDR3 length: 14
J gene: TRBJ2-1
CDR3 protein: CAWNGGGFYNEQFF
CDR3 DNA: TGTGCCTGGAATGGCGGGGGTTTTTACAATGAGCAGTTCTTC

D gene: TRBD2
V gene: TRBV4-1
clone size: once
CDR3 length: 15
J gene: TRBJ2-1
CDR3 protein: CASRRSREGHNEQFF
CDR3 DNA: TGCGCCAGCAGACGAAGCCGGGAGGGACACAATGAGCAGTTCTTC

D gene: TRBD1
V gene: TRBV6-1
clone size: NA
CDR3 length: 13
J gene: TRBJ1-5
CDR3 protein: CASRWGTAQPQHF
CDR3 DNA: TGTGCCAGCAGGTGGGGGACAGCTCAGCCCCAGCATTTT

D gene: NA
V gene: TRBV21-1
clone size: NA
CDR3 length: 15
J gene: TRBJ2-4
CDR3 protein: CASSKPKAGGNIQYF
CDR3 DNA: TGTGCCAGCAGCAAACCCAAGGCAGGGGGAAACATTCAGTACTTC

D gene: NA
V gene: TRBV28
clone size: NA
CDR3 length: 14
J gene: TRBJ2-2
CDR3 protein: CASSVSYFGQQLFF
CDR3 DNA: TGTGCCAGCAGTGTCTCCTATTTTGGGCAGCAGCTGTTTTTT

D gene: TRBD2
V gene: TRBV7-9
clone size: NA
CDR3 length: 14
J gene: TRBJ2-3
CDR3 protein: CVMGGTSGTDTQYF
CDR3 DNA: TGTGTCATGGGGGGGACTAGCGGGACTGATACGCAGTATTTT

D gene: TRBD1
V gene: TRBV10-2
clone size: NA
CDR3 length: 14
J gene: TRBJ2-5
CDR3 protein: CASRAGGSAETQYF
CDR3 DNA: TGCGCCAGCAGGGCAGGGGGTTCCGCAGAGACCCAGTACTTC

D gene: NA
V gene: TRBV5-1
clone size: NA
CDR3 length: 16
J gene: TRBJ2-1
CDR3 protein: CASSLGAGNAHNEQFF
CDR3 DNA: TGCGCCAGCAGCTTGGGAGCCGGTAACGCACACAATGAGCAGTTCTTC

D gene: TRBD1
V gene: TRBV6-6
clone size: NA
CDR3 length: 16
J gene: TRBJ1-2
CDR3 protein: CASSNRDRAEGSGYTF
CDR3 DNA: TGTGCCAGCAGCAACCGGGACAGGGCCGAAGGGAGTGGCTACACCTTC

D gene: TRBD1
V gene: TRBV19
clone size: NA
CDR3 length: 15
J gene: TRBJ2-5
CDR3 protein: CASSPLGQSQETQYF
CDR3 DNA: TGTGCCAGTAGCCCCTTGGGACAGTCACAAGAGACCCAGTACTTC

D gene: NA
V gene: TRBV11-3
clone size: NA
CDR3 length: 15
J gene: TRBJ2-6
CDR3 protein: CASSLGGIGANVLTF
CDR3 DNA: TGTGCCAGCAGCTTAGGCGGGATTGGGGCCAACGTCCTGACTTTC

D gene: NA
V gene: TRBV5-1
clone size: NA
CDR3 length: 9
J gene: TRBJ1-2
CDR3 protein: CASSLVLSF
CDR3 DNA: TGCGCCAGCAGCTTGGTTTTATCCTTC

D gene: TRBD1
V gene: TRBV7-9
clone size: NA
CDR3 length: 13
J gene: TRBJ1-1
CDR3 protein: CASSLLRGREAFF
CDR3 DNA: TGTGCCAGCAGCTTATTGAGGGGGCGGGAAGCTTTCTTT

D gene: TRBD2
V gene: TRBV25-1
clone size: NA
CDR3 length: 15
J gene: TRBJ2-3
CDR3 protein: CASSEGAGVQDTQYF
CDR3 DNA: TGTGCCAGCAGTGAAGGGGCGGGAGTCCAAGATACGCAGTATTTT

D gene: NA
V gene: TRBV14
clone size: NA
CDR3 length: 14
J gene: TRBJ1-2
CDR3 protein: CASSQIRGPYGYTF
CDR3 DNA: TGTGCCAGCAGCCAGATCAGGGGTCCCTATGGCTACACCTTC

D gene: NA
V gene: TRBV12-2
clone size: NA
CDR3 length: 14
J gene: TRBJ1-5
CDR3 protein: CASRLGPGRGPQHF
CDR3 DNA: TGTGCAAGTCGCTTAGGTCCAGGGCGTGGGCCCCAGCATTTT

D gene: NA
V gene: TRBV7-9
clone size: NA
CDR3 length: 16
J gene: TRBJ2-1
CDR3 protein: CASSPRGKLSYNEQFF
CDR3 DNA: TGTGCCAGCAGCCCCCGCGGTAAACTCTCCTACAATGAGCAGTTCTTC

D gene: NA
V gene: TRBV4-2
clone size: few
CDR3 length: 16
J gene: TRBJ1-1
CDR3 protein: CASSPHRNPMNTEAFF
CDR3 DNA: TGTGCCAGCAGCCCACACAGAAACCCTATGAACACTGAAGCTTTCTTT

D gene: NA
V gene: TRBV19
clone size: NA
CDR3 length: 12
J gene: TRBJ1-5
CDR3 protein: CASKTGVQPQHF
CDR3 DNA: TGTGCCAGTAAAACAGGCGTCCAGCCCCAGCATTTT

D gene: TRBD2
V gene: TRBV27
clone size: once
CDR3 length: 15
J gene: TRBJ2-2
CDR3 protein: CASGNLADLTGELFF
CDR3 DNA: TGTGCCAGCGGCAATCTAGCGGATCTCACCGGGGAGCTGTTTTTT

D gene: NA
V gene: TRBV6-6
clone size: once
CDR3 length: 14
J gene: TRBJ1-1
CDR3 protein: CASSYGRTFTEAFF
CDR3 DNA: TGTGCCAGCAGTTACGGGAGGACATTCACTGAAGCTTTCTTT

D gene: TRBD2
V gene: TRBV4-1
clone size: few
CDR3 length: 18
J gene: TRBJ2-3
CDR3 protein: CASSQDLELAGRTDTQYF
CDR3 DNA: TGCGCCAGCAGCCAAGATTTGGAGTTAGCGGGACGCACAGATACGCAGTATTTT

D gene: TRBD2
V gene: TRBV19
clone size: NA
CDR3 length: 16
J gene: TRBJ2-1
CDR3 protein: CASSETSAEPYNEQFF
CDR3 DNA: TGTGCCAGTAGTGAGACTAGCGCCGAACCCTACAATGAGCAGTTCTTC

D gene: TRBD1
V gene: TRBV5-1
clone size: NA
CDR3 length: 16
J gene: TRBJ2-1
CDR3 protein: CASSWTGTHSYNEQFF
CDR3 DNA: TGCGCCAGCAGCTGGACAGGGACCCACTCCTACAATGAGCAGTTCTTC

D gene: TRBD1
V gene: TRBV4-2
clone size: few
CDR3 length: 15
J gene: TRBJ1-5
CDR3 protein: CASSPWDRADQPQHF
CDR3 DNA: TGTGCCAGCAGCCCTTGGGACAGGGCTGATCAGCCCCAGCATTTT

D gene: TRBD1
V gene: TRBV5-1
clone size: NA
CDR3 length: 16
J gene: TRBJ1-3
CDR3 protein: CASSLEQGTSGNTIYF
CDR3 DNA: TGCGCCAGCAGCTTGGAACAGGGGACCTCTGGAAACACCATATATTTT

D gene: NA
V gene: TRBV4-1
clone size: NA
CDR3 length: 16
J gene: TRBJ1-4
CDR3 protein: CASSLGVEGRGEKLFF
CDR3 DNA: TGCGCCAGCAGCCTCGGCGTAGAAGGGAGAGGTGAAAAACTGTTTTTT

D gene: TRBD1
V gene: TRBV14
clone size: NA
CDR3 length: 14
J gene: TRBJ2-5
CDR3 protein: CASRAQGAGETQYF
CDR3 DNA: TGTGCCAGCAGAGCCCAGGGGGCAGGGGAGACCCAGTACTTC

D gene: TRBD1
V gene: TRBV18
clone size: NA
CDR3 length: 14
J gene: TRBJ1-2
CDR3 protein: CASSPDRNARGYTF
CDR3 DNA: TGTGCCAGCTCACCGGACAGGAACGCCAGAGGCTACACCTTC

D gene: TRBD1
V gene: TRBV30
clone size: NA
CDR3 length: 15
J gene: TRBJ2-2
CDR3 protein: CAWSSARQGAGELFF
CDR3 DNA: TGTGCCTGGAGTTCGGCCAGACAGGGGGCCGGGGAGCTGTTTTTT

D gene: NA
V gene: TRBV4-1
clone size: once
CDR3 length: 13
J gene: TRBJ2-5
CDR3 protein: CASGSGLQETQYF
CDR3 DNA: TGCGCCAGCGGATCAGGACTGCAAGAGACCCAGTACTTC

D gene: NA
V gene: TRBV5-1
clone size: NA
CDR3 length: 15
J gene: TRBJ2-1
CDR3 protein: CASSFTGSSYNEQFF
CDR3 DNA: TGCGCCAGCAGCTTTACTGGGAGCTCCTACAATGAGCAGTTCTTC